Listed below are T cell receptor beta chains from one sample, sequenced in a study of graft-versus-host responses after intestinal transplantation. Generated by immunoSEQ multiplex PCR, the TCRdb table keeps only in-frame clones and is missing some. The data show about 100,000 clones, with roughly 90% seen just once and about 0.75% held by the top ten. Their antigens are not known. This specimen was unstimulated CD4+ T cells sorted from spleen or lymph node cells, taken before transplant. These receptors originate from a human donor who was the organ donor for an intestinal transplant. CDR3s include the opening cysteine and the closing phenylalanine or tryptophan. A D gene is named only where the DNA matches it firmly. Clone size is given for some rows only: seen once, a few or many times, or a class if the clone is expanded.

V	D	J	size	CDR3	DNA
TRBV11-1	.	TRBJ1-1	.	CASSLGLNTEAFF	TGTGCCAGCAGCTTAGGGCTGAACACTGAAGCTTTCTTT
TRBV11-3	.	TRBJ2-1	.	CASSLNNYNEQFF	TGTGCCAGCAGCTTAAACAACTACAATGAGCAGTTCTTC
TRBV10-3	.	TRBJ2-1	.	CAISEESWWSYNEQFF	TGTGCCATCAGTGAGGAGAGTTGGTGGTCCTACAATGAGCAGTTCTTC
TRBV4-1	TRBD2	TRBJ2-4	.	CASSQGLAGVLAKNIQYF	TGCGCCAGCAGCCAAGGACTAGCGGGAGTCTTAGCCAAAAACATTCAGTACTTC
TRBV7-2	TRBD1	TRBJ1-2	.	CASSPGGPGGYTF	TGTGCCAGCAGCCCAGGGGGACCGGGTGGCTACACCTTC
TRBV12-5	.	TRBJ2-3	.	CASGLILGRALTDTQYF	TGTGCTAGTGGTTTGATACTGGGCCGTGCCCTCACAGATACGCAGTATTTT
TRBV7-8	.	TRBJ1-1	.	CASSSLMGAPIEAFF	TGTGCCAGCAGTTCCCTGATGGGGGCGCCGATTGAAGCTTTCTTT
TRBV2	.	TRBJ1-5	.	CASSETGRSNQPQHF	TGTGCCAGCAGTGAAACAGGGAGAAGCAATCAGCCCCAGCATTTT
TRBV6-1	TRBD2	TRBJ2-7	.	CASALAGVSTYEQYF	TGTGCCAGCGCTTTGGCGGGGGTGAGTACCTACGAGCAGTACTTC
TRBV6-5	.	TRBJ1-6	.	CASSGPGAANSPLHF	TGTGCCAGCAGTGGTCCGGGGGCGGCTAATTCACCCCTCCACTTT
TRBV6-1	.	TRBJ1-2	.	CASSTTTALSPGYTF	TGTGCCAGCAGTACTACGACAGCCTTATCCCCTGGCTACACCTTC
TRBV2	.	TRBJ2-7	.	CASSVGRGTYEQYF	TGTGCCAGCAGTGTAGGCAGGGGTACCTACGAGCAGTACTTC
TRBV4-3	TRBD1	TRBJ1-1	.	CASSSDRDTEAFF	TGCGCCAGCAGTTCCGACAGGGACACTGAAGCTTTCTTT
TRBV6-5	.	TRBJ2-7	once	CASRAGDDGGYEQYF	TGTGCCAGCAGGGCAGGCGACGACGGTGGTTACGAGCAGTACTTC
TRBV7-8	.	TRBJ1-1	.	CASSSSVTRVNTEAFF	TGTGCCAGCAGCTCGTCCGTGACAAGAGTGAACACTGAAGCTTTCTTT
TRBV11-2	.	TRBJ2-5	once	CASDIQTQYF	TGTGCCAGCGACATCCAGACCCAGTACTTC
TRBV9	.	TRBJ2-6	.	CASSKEGYGANVLTF	TGTGCCAGCAGCAAAGAAGGGTACGGGGCCAACGTCCTGACTTTC
TRBV9	.	TRBJ1-2	.	CASSVGHGYTF	TGTGCCAGCAGCGTAGGTCATGGCTACACCTTC
TRBV28	TRBD1	TRBJ1-1	.	CASRLQGTEAFF	TGTGCCAGCAGGCTACAGGGGACTGAAGCTTTCTTT
TRBV6-4	.	TRBJ2-3	.	CASSDQSSDTQYF	TGTGCCAGCAGTGACCAGAGCTCAGATACGCAGTATTTT
TRBV6-5	TRBD1	TRBJ1-6	.	CASSLGTANSPLHF	TGTGCCAGCAGTCTGGGGACAGCAAATTCACCCCTCCACTTT
TRBV2	.	TRBJ2-5	.	CASRRTLERETQYF	TGTGCCAGCAGGAGGACGCTGGAAAGAGAGACCCAGTACTTC
TRBV5-1	.	TRBJ1-3	.	CASSLAISGRNTIYF	TGCGCCAGCAGCTTGGCCATTAGCGGACGGAACACCATATATTTT
TRBV12-5	.	TRBJ2-5	.	CASGLGSGPQETQYF	TGTGCTAGTGGTTTAGGCTCAGGGCCCCAAGAGACCCAGTACTTC
TRBV6-1	.	TRBJ1-2	.	CASTQGGALYGYTF	TGTGCCAGCACCCAAGGGGGGGCTCTCTATGGCTACACCTTC
TRBV9	TRBD1	TRBJ1-4	.	CASSETAGGGEKLFF	TGTGCCAGCAGCGAAACGGCAGGGGGAGGCGAAAAACTGTTTTTT
TRBV7-2	.	TRBJ2-1	.	CASSLASYEQFF	TGTGCCAGCAGCTTAGCATCTTATGAGCAGTTCTTC
TRBV5-4	TRBD1	TRBJ2-3	.	CASSFDRGRTDTQYF	TGTGCCAGCAGCTTCGACAGGGGGCGCACAGATACGCAGTATTTT
TRBV6-5	.	TRBJ2-2	few	CASSYRQNTGELFF	TGTGCCAGCAGTTACCGACAGAACACCGGGGAGCTGTTTTTT
TRBV7-7	TRBD2	TRBJ2-1	.	CASSLGPGGINNEQFF	TGTGCTAGCAGCCTGGGACCGGGAGGGATCAACAATGAGCAGTTCTTC
TRBV7-9	.	TRBJ1-6	.	CASTRGAGNYNSPLHF	TGTGCCAGCACCCGGGGGGCCGGTAACTATAATTCACCCCTCCACTTT
TRBV10-3	TRBD1	TRBJ2-7	.	CATNRFGTGDYEQYF	TGTGCCACCAACCGATTCGGGACAGGGGATTACGAGCAGTACTTC